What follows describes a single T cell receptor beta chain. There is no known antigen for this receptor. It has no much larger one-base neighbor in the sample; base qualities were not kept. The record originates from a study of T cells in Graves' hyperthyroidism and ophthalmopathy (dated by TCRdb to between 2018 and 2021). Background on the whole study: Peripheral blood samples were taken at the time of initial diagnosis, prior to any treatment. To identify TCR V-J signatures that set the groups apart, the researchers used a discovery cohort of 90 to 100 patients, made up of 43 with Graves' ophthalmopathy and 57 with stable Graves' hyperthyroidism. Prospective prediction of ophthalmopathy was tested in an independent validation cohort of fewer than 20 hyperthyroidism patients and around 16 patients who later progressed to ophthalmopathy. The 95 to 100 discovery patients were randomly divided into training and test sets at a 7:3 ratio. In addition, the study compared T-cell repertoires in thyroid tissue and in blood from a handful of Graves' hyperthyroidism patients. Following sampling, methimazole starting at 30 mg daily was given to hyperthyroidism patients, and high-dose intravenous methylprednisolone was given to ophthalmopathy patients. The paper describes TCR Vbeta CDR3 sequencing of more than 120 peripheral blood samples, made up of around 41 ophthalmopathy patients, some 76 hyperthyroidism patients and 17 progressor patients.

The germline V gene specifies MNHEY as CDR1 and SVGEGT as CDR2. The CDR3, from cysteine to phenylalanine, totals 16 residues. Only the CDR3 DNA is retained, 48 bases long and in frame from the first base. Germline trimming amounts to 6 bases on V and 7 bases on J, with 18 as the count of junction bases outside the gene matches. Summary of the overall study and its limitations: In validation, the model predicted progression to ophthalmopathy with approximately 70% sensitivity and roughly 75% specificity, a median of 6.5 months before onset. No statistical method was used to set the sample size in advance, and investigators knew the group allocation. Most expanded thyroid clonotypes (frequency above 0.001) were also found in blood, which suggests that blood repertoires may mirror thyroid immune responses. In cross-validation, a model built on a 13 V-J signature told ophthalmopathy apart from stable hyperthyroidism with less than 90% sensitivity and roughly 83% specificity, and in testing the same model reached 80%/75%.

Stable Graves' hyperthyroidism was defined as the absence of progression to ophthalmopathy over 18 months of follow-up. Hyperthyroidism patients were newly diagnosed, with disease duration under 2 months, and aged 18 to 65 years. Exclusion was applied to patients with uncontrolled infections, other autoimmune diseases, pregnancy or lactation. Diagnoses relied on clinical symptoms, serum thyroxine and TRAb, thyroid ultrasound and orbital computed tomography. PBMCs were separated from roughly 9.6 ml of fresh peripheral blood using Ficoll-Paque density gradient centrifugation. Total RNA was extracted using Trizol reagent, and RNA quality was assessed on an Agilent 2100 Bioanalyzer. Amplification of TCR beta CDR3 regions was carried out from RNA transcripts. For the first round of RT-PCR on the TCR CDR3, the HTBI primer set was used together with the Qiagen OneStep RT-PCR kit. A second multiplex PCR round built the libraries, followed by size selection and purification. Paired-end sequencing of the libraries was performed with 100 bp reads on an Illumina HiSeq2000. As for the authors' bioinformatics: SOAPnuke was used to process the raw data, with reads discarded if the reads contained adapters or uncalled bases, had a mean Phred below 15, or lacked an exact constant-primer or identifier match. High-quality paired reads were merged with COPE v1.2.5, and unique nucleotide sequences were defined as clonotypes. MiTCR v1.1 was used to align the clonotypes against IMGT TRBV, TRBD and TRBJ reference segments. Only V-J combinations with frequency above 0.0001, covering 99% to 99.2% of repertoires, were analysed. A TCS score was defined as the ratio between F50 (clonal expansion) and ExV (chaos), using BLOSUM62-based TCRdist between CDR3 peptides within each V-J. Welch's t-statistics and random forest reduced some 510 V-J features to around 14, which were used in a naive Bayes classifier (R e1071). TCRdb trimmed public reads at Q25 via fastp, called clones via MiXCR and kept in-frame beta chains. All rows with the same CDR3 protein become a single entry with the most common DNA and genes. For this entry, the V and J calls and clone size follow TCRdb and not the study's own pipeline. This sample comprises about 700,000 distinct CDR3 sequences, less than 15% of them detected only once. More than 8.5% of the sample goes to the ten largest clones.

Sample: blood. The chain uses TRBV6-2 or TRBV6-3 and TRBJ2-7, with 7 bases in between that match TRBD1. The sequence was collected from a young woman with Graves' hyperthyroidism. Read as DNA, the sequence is TGTGCCAGCAGACGACCTAGGGACAGCGTAAGGGATGAGCAGTACTTC. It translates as CASRRPRDSVRDEQYF.